This T cell receptor beta chain was retrieved from a study of vaccination effects on CD4 cells after COVID-19. Study outcomes and limitations: From healthy vaccinees, only 1 of 255 vaccine-induced clones also reacted to common cold coronaviruses.

Assay used: immunoSEQ multiplex PCR; TCRdb lists only in-frame clones, some missing. The sample includes about 24,000 clones, approximately 69% of them seen just once. Worth noting for this clone: The antigen is unknown.

CD4+ T cells specific for antigen were expanded with viral peptide pools by the ViraFEST assay before sequencing. Investigators separated out CD4+ T cells once more than nine days of culture had passed. None of these healthy vaccinees had been infected with SARS-CoV-2 before vaccination. At days 3 and 7, half of the medium was exchanged for IL-2 medium. This specimen consisted of CD4+ T cells from PBMCs cultured with SARS-CoV-2 spike peptides, obtained before COVID-19 vaccination. The sequence was obtained from a human donor who received a COVID-19 vaccine.

CDR3 protein: CASSLTPQNIQYF. The CDR3 nucleotides read TGTGCCAGCAGCTTAACACCTCAAAACATTCAGTACTTC. V is TRBV11-1 and J is TRBJ2-4; D gene uncertain. Germline assignment: CDR1 SGHAT and CDR2 FQDESV (reference sequence). The CDR3 extends over 13 amino acids. Trimming took 2 bases from V and 5 from J, leaving 7 bases between them.